What follows is one T cell receptor (beta chain) and its context. Its antigen is currently unknown. The authors sequenced patients whose flow cytometry had shown CD8+CD57+ cell expansion. Prior therapy had not been administered to any patient at the time of blood sampling. This specimen comes from a study of CD8+CD57+ T cells in acquired aplastic anemia. At the level of the study: Each DNA sample taken from sorted CD4+ and CD8+ cells came to around 2.9 ug on average. Study conclusions and caveats: The study identified roughly 29 CD8+ CDR3 sequences shared by patients and controls.

Genomic DNA, the template, was used for profiling of the TCR beta VDJ and CDR3. TCRdb called the reads again in MiXCR, with one record for every CDR3 protein. The repertoire consists of 200,000 to 250,000 distinct CDR3 sequences, with over 55% occurring once and the leading ten covering about 60%. The source of this sequence is a human donor with aplastic anemia. The specimen sequenced was sorted CD4+, CD8+, or CD8+CD57+ T cells (not recorded which) from PBMCs.

The CDR3 protein is CASSVTGNEKLFF. The CDR3 DNA follows: TGTGCCAGCAGCGTAACAGGGAACGAAAAACTGTTTTTT. This chain uses TRBV9 with TRBJ1-4, with D perhaps TRBD1 (6 bases). V dropped 1 base and J dropped 8 bases, with 9 bases sitting between them. This CDR3 spans 13 amino acids. Germline V gene sequence: CDR1 SGDLS, CDR2 YYNGEE. Full variable domain (remainder filled in from reference TRBV9 and TRBJ1-4): DSGVTQTPKHLITATGQRVTLRCSPRSGDLSVYWYQQSLDQGLQFLIQYYNGEERAKGNILERFSAQQFPDLHSELNLSSLELGDSALYFCASSVTGNEKLFFGSGTQLSVL.